The 18 T cell receptor beta chains listed next were all sequenced from one sample in a study of OX40 agonist ivuxolimab in advanced cancers. TCRdb keeps only in-frame clones here, not all; method: immunoSEQ multiplex PCR. Here the sample spans fewer than 75,000 clones, 65% to 85% being singletons. The sample was CD4+ or CD8+ T cells sorted from blood, taken in a trial of the OX40 agonist ivuxolimab. These receptors all come from an adult with an advanced solid tumor such as melanoma, head and neck, liver or kidney cancer.

This clone was found a few times. The CDR3 loop is CAWSARAKTEAFF. The CDR3 nucleotides read TGTGCCTGGAGCGCACGAGCCAAGACAGAAGCTTTCTTT. V and J are TRBV30 and TRBJ1-1, with D unresolved. V lost 3 bases and J lost 8, with 16 bases in between. Per the germline V gene, CDR1 is GTSNPN and CDR2 is SVGIG (reference sequence). The CDR3 extends over 13 amino acids.

This clone appeared a few times. The chain carries TRBV27 and TRBJ2-4; TRBD1 matches 8 bases. The CDR3 is 15 amino acids. Unmatched junction bases numbered 0, after V lost 2 bases and J lost 0 bases. The germline V gene has CDR1 MNHEY and CDR2 SMNVEV (reference sequence). CDR3 sequence reads: CASSLDRGAKNIQYF. CDR3 coding DNA: TGTGCCAGCAGTTTAGACAGGGGAGCCAAAAACATTCAGTACTTC.

This chain joins TRBV4-3 and TRBJ2-3; 7 positions match TRBD2. With 0 bases clipped from V and 1 base from J, the junction kept 7 bases outside the gene matches. The CDR3 has 17 residues. Germline CDR1 reads LGHNA; CDR2 reads YSLEER. The CDR3: CASSQEVSGKGTDTQYF. The CDR3, as DNA: TGCGCCAGCAGCCAAGAAGTAAGCGGGAAGGGCACAGATACGCAGTATTTT.

As to this clone: A junction boundary mismatches the germline segment, possibly from a read error. The rearrangement joins TRBV25-1 to TRBJ2-7; 12 bases align to TRBD1. Germline loops: CDR1 MGHDK, CDR2 SYGVNS. This CDR3 has 16 residues. CDR3 DNA sequence: TGTGCCGGCAGTGAATGGGGGACAGGGGGCGATTACGAGCAGTACTTC. It codes for CAGSEWGTGGDYEQYF.

This chain links TRBV7-2 with TRBJ2-5; 9 bases are shared with TRBD2. The CDR3 length is 15 residues. After removal of 5 bases from V and 11 bases from J, the junction contained 15 bases not matched to a gene. The germline V gene encodes CDR1 SGHTA and CDR2 FQGNSA. The CDR3 here is CASSQGGLAGVGQYF. In DNA, the CDR3 is TGTGCCAGCAGCCAAGGTGGGTTAGCGGGAGTCGGGCAGTACTTC. The variable domain in full, completed from reference TRBV7-2 and TRBJ2-5, reads GAGVSQSPSNKVTEKGKDVELRCDPISGHTALYWYRQSLGQGLEFLIYFQGNSAPDKSGLPSDRFSAERTGGSVSTLTIQRTQQEDSAVYLCASSQGGLAGVGQYFGPGTRLLVL.

This sequence joins TRBV11-2 and TRBJ2-2; possibly TRBD2 for D (6 bases). There are 14 residues in the CDR3. With 5 bases removed from V and 6 bases from J, the gap between germline ends came to 13 bases. Looked up from germline, CDR1 is SGHAT and CDR2 is FQNNGV. The CDR3 loop is CASSRERVPGELFF. CDR3 in DNA: TGTGCCAGCAGCCGTGAGCGGGTACCCGGGGAGCTGTTTTTT.

The chain is built from TRBV7-2 and TRBJ1-2; unclear D gene. The CDR3 totals 13 residues. V was clipped by 2 bases and J by 2 bases, with 6 bases between them. Germline V gene sequence: CDR1 SGHTA, CDR2 FQGNSA. The CDR3 DNA follows: TGTGCCAGCAGCTTATTAGGGAACTATGGCTACACCTTC. Amino acid sequence: CASSLLGNYGYTF.

This chain joins TRBV4-1 and TRBJ1-1; TRBD1 aligns across 7 bases. Losses at the gene ends were 0 bases for V and 4 bases for J; bases not matched to a gene: 5. Germline loops: CDR1 MGHRA, CDR2 YSYEKL. The CDR3 consists of 15 residues. The CDR3 nucleotides read TGCGCCAGCAGCCAAGAATCCGGGACAGCCACTGAAGCTTTCTTT. It yields the protein CASSQESGTATEAFF.

J is TRBJ2-7 and V is TRBV2, with a possible D match to TRBD2 (6 bases). The V end was cut by 1 base, the J end by 7 bases, with 14 bases between. This CDR3 is built from 14 residues. The germline V gene has CDR1 SNHLY and CDR2 FYNNEI. The CDR3, as DNA: TGTGCCAGCAGTGAAGGAGGAGGGGTGAGGGAGCAGTACGTC. Translated: CASSEGGGVREQYV.

The chain has TRBV7-3 and TRBJ2-3; tentatively, D is TRBD1 or TRBD2 (6 bases each). The CDR3 extends over 15 amino acids. Germline V CDR1 and CDR2: SGHTA, FQGTGA. The V gene lost 2 bases and the J gene lost 1 base, with 10 bases spanning the gap. CDR3 sequence reads: CASSLPGAGTDTQYF. As DNA, the CDR3 is TGTGCCAGCAGCTTACCGGGGGCGGGCACAGATACGCAGTATTTT.

The rearrangement links TRBV18 to TRBJ2-2; possibly TRBD1 for D (6 bases). V lost 5 bases to trimming and J lost 7 bases, with 17 bases between them. Germline V gene data show CDR1 as KGHSH and CDR2 as LQKENI. This CDR3 contains 15 residues. The CDR3 DNA sequence: TGTGCCAGCTCAACCCGGGACACCTCCCACGGGGAGCTGTTTTTT. Amino acid sequence: CASSTRDTSHGELFF. Together with reference TRBV18 and TRBJ2-2, the CDR3 gives the full variable domain: NAGVMQNPRHLVRRRGQEARLRCSPMKGHSHVYWYRQLPEEGLKFMVYLQKENIIDESGMPKERFSAEFPKEGPSILRIQQVVRGDSAAYFCASSTRDTSHGELFFGEGSRLTVL.

V is TRBV7-2 and J is TRBJ1-2; D call uncertain. Germline CDR1 is SGHTA and CDR2 is FQGNSA. This CDR3 region has 13 residues. V dropped 1 base and J dropped 0 bases, with 3 bases sitting between them. CDR3 loop: CASSLDANYGYTF. Here the CDR3 DNA reads TGTGCCAGCAGCTTAGATGCTAACTATGGCTACACCTTC.

The chain joins TRBV7-8 to TRBJ2-7; D is ambiguous. V shed 4 bases and J shed 1 base, with 14 bases lying between them. This CDR3 spans 15 amino acids. The germline gives CDR1 SGHVS, CDR2 FQNEAQ. CDR3 nucleotides: TGTGCCAGCAGCTCGTTCAGAGACGGGTCCTACGAGCAGTACTTC. Its protein product is CASSSFRDGSYEQYF.

This chain uses TRBV5-1 with TRBJ2-1, with TRBD1 identical over 7 bases. The ends lost 0 bases at V and 6 bases at J; junction bases unmatched: 3. The length of the CDR3 is 14 residues. CDR1 SGHRS and CDR2 YFSETQ come from the germline V gene. The CDR3 spells CASSLGQGGNEQFF. The CDR3 DNA reads TGCGCCAGCAGCTTGGGACAGGGTGGCAATGAGCAGTTCTTC. Looking up the rest from reference TRBV5-1 and TRBJ2-1 gives the full variable domain: KAGVTQTPRYLIKTRGQQVTLSCSPISGHRSVSWYQQTPGQGLQFLFEYFSETQRNKGNFPGRFSGRQFSNSRSEMNVSTLELGDSALYLCASSLGQGGNEQFFGPGTRLTVL.

The V gene is TRBV9, the J gene TRBJ2-7; no clear D gene. Deletions cut 0 bases from V and 3 bases from J, with 13 bases between. Germline V gene lookup returns CDR1 SGDLS and CDR2 YYNGEE. There are 15 residues in the CDR3. CDR3 bases: TGTGCCAGCAGCGTAGACACCCTCCCGAGCTACGAGCAGTACTTC. Translated, it gives CASSVDTLPSYEQYF.

This chain connects TRBV6-5 to TRBJ1-2, with D possibly being TRBD1 (5 bases). The germline V gene encodes CDR1 MNHEY and CDR2 SVGAGI. Trimming pared 5 bases from V and 4 bases from J, leaving 17 bases between. The CDR3 has 15 residues. CDR3 protein: CASSPPGTAIYGYTF. In nucleotides, the CDR3 is TGTGCCAGCAGTCCCCCTGGGACGGCGATCTATGGCTACACCTTC.

This clone was found a few times. The rearrangement uses TRBV6-4 and TRBJ2-7; D remains ambiguous. CDR1 MRHNA and CDR2 SNTAGT come from the germline V gene. Trimming removed 6 bases at V and 4 bases at J, with 13 bases between. CDR3 length: 13 amino acids. Written as DNA, the CDR3 is TGTGCCAGCAGCCCTAAAGTGGGTTACGAGCAGTACTTC. This gives the protein CASSPKVGYEQYF.

The chain joins TRBV5-1 to TRBJ2-1, with a weak D call TRBD1 (5 bases). The germline V and J ends were trimmed by 2 bases and 3 bases, with 6 bases remaining between them. The germline gives CDR1 SGHRS, CDR2 YFSETQ. The CDR3 is 13 amino acids. The CDR3 here is CASSFDSYNEQFF. CDR3 coding DNA: TGCGCCAGCAGCTTCGACAGCTACAATGAGCAGTTCTTC.